This TCR beta chain originates from a study of cytomegalovirus exposure and HLA in healthy donors. This clone was observed a single time. Trimming took 1 base from V and 7 from J, leaving 14 bases between them. CDR3 size: 16 residues. Germline lookup yields CDR1 SGHVS and CDR2 FNYEAQ. PCR was performed using 60 Vbeta and 13 Jbeta primers. The data were produced by immunoSEQ multiplex PCR, yet TCRdb's version contains in-frame clones alone and is incomplete. The profile shows around 200,000 clones, 81% of them singletons. Sequencing input: PBMCs. This TCR was sampled from a man aged 45-65 years in good health and CMV-seronegative. The chain is built from TRBV7-6 and TRBJ1-6; D uncertain. The CDR3 nucleotides are TGTGCCAGCAGCTTAGACGCGGGAACCGGGAATTCACCCCTCCACTTT. Translated: CASSLDAGTGNSPLHF.